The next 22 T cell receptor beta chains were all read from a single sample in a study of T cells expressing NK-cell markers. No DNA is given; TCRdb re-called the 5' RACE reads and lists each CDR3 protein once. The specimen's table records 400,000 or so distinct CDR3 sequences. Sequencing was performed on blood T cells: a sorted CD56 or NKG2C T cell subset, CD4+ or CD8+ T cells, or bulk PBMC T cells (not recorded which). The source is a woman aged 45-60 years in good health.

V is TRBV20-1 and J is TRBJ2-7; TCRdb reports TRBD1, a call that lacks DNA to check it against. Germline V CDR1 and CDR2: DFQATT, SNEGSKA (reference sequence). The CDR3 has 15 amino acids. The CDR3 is CSAPSTGDITYEQYF.

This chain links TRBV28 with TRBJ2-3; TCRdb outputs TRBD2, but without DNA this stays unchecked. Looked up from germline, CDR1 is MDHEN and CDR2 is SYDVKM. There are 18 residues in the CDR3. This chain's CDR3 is CASSLLGLAGGPADTQYF.

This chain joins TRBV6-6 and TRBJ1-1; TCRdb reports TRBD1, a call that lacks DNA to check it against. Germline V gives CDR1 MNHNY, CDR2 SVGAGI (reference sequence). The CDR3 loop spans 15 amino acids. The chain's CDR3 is CASKKGGDGNTEAFF.

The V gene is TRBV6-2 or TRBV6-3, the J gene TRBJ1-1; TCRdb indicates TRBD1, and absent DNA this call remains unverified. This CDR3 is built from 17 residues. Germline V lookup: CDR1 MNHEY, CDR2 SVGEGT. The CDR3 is CASQPGGRDRGHTEAFF.

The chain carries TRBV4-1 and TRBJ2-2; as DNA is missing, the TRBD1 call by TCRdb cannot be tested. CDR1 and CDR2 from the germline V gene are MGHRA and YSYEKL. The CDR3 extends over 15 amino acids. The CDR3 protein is CASSQEPGSVRELFF.

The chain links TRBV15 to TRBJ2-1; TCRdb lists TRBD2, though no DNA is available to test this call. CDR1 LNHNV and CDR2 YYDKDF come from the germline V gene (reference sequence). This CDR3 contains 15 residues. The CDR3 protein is CATSRSSGRGNEQFF.

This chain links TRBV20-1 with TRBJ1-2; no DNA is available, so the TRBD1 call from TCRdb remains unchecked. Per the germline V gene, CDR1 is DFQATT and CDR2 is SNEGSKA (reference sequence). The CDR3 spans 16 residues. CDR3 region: CSAREPRDSPNYGYTF.

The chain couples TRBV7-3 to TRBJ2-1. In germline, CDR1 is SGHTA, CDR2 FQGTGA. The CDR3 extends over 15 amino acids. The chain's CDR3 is CASSLANGVINEQFF.

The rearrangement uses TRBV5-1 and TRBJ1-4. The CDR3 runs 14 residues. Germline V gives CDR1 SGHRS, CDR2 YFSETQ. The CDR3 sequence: CASSLGHSREKLFF.

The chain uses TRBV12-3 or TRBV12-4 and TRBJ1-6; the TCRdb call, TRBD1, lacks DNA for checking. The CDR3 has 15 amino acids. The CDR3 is CASSLAQGGNSPLHF.

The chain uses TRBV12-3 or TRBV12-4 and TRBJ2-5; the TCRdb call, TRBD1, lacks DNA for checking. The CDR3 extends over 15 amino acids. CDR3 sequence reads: CASSSTRGSGETQYF.

The CDR3 loop reads CASSQSTVQHGYTF. The chain joins TRBV16 to TRBJ1-2. CDR3 size: 14 residues. Germline loops: CDR1 KGHSY, CDR2 FQNENV.

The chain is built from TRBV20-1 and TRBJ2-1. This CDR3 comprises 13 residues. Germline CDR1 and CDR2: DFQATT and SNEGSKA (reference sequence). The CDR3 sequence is CSARGYIGNEQFF.

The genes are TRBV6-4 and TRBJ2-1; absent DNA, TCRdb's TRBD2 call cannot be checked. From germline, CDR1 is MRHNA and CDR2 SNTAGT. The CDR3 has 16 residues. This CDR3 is CASSEHGLAGVNEQFF.

CDR3 in amino acids: CASSLSPTGLNTEAFF. V is TRBV5-6 and J is TRBJ1-1; absent DNA, TCRdb's TRBD1 call cannot be checked. The CDR3 has 16 amino acids. Germline V lookup: CDR1 SGHDT, CDR2 YYEEEE.

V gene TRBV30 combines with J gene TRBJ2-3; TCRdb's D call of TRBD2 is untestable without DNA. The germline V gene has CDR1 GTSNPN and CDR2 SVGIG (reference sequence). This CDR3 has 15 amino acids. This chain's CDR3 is CAWRSSGRSTDTQYF.

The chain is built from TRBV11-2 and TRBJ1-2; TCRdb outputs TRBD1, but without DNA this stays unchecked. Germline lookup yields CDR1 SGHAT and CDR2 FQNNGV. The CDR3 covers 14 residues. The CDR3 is CASSRSTGGYGYTF.

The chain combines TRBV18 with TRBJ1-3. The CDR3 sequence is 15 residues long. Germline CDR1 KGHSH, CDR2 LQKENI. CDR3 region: CASSPQAVPGNTIYF. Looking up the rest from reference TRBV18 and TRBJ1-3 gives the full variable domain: NAGVMQNPRHLVRRRGQEARLRCSPMKGHSHVYWYRQLPEEGLKFMVYLQKENIIDESGMPKERFSAEFPKEGPSILRIQQVVRGDSAAYFCASSPQAVPGNTIYFGEGSWLTVV.

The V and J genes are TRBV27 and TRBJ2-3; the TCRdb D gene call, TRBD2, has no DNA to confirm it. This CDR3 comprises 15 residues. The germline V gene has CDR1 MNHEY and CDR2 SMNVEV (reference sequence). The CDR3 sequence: CASSLGTLPTDTQYF.

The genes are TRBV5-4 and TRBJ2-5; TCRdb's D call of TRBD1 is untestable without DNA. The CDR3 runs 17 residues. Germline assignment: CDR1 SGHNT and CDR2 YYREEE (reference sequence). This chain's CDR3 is CASSPSGLTGSEETQYF.

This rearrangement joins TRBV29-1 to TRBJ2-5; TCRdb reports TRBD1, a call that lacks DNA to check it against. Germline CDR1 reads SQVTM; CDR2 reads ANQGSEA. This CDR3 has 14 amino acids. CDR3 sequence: CSVPPGAWGETQYF.

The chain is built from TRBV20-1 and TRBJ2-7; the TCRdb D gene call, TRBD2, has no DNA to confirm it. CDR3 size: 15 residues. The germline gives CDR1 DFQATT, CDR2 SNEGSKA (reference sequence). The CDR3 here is CSAKGLAGRSYEQYF.